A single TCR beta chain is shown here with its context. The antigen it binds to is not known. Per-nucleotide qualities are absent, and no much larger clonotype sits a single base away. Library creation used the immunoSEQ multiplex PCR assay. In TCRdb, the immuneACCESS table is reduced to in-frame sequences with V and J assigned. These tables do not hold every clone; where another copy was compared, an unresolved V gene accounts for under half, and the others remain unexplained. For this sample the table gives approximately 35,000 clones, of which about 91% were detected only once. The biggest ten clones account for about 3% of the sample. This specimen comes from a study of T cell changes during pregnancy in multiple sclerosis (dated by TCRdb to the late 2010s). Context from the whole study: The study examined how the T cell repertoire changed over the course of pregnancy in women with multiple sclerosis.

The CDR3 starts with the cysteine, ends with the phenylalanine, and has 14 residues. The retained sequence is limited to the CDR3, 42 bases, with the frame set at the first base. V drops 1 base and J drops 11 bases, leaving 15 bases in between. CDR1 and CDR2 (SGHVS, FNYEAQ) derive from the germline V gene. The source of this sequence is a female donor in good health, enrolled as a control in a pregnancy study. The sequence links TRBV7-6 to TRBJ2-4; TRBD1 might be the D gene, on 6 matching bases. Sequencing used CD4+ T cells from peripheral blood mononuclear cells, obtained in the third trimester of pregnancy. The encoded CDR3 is CASSLGPRDTLQYF. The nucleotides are TGTGCCAGCAGCTTAGGGCCCCGGGACACCCTTCAGTACTTC.